This TCR beta chain originates from a study of T cell responses to AZD1222 COVID-19 vaccine. The table lists this clone with a few counts. The CDR3 is 16 amino acids. V shed 0 bases and J shed 4 bases, with 15 bases lying between them. Germline V lookup: CDR1 MNHEY, CDR2 SVGEGT. Only in-frame clones appear in the TCRdb table, and some are missing; sequencing was by immunoSEQ multiplex PCR. The data hold about 93,000 clones, with around 85% observed a single time. The receptor was derived from an adult in good health. This specimen was peripheral blood, taken on day 0 of AZD1222 vaccination. The V call is TRBV6-2 or TRBV6-3, the J call TRBJ2-5, with a possible D match to TRBD2 (7 bases). As DNA, the CDR3 is TGTGCCAGCAGTTACTCGACCGAGGGAGGGGGAGAGACCCAGTACTTC. As protein: CASSYSTEGGGETQYF.